The 8 T cell receptor beta chains presented below share a single source sample, sequenced in a study of post-analysis software for immune sequencing data. Overall study results and limits: When patients were compared with controls, 4 or 5 TRBV segments were more frequent, TRBV5-6, TRBV5-1 and TRBV20-1 among them.

Unique molecular identifiers featured in each of the TCR beta cDNA libraries. TCRdb re-called the PCR reads through MiXCR, storing one row per CDR3 protein. This sample yields about 560,000 distinct CDR3 sequences, of which 44% are seen a single time; over 1.5% belongs to the top ten. Their cognate antigens are unknown. Sequenced material: blood. These receptors were obtained from a girl aged 10-17 years with multiple sclerosis.

This clonotype came up a few times. This rearrangement joins TRBV5-6 to TRBJ2-7; 11 nucleotides agree with TRBD2. The J segment lost 4 bases and the V segment lost 5 bases, leaving 5 bases of the junction unmatched. The germline V gene encodes CDR1 SGHDT and CDR2 YYEEEE. The length of the CDR3 is 14 residues. The chain's CDR3 is CASRLAGGPYEQYF. For the CDR3, the DNA is TGTGCCAGCAGATTAGCGGGAGGGCCTTACGAGCAGTACTTC.

The chain employs TRBV5-1 and TRBJ1-5; possibly TRBD1 for D (5 bases). Deletions cut 0 bases from V and 0 bases from J, with 10 bases between. CDR1 and CDR2 from the germline V gene are SGHRS and YFSETQ. The CDR3 length is 16 residues. CDR3 protein: CASSLGDGYSNQPQHF. The CDR3 bases are TGCGCCAGCAGCTTGGGGGACGGATATAGCAATCAGCCCCAGCATTTT.

This sequence joins TRBV12-3 or TRBV12-4 and TRBJ2-3; the match to TRBD2 covers 8 bases. CDR3 length equals 15 residues. The V gene end was trimmed by 1 base and the J gene end by 8 bases; junction bases not matched to a gene: 8. CDR3 in DNA: TGTGCCAGCAGTTTAGAGGGACTAGTGGTATTTACGCAGTATTTT. Residues: CASSLEGLVVFTQYF.

For this clonotype: A much larger clonotype is one base distant, so this may be a read error. In DNA, the CDR3 is TGCAGTGCTAGAGGCTCTAGAGAAAGTTACGAGCAGTACTTC. It yields the protein CSARGSRESYEQYF. This chain links TRBV20-1 with TRBJ2-4; no clear D. The end of the DNA aligns better with TRBJ2-7, so the J call may be wrong. Germline-derived CDR1 and CDR2 are DFQATT and SNEGSKA (reference sequence). The CDR3 contains 14 residues.

This clonotype was observed once. This chain joins TRBV5-1 and TRBJ1-1; 7 nucleotides agree with TRBD1. This CDR3 contains 15 residues. V dropped 3 bases and J dropped 2; count of bases not matched to a gene: 7. Germline V gene sequence: CDR1 SGHRS, CDR2 YFSETQ. The CDR3 nucleotides read TGCGCCAGCAGCTCCCCGGACAGGAGTAACACTGAAGCTTTCTTT. This gives the protein CASSSPDRSNTEAFF.

This clonotype has a handful of counts. The chain employs TRBV11-2 and TRBJ2-3; 8 nucleotides match TRBD2. The CDR3 is 16 residues long. Germline CDR1 reads SGHAT; CDR2 reads FQNNGV. The ends lost 5 bases at V and 0 bases at J; junction bases unmatched: 7. The CDR3, as DNA: TGTGCCAGCAGCCCCCCCGGCGGGAGGAGCACAGATACGCAGTATTTT. It is translated as CASSPPGGRSTDTQYF.

This clonotype was counted ten times or more. This chain uses TRBV12-3 or TRBV12-4 with TRBJ2-1; possible D gene TRBD1, 6 bases. Trimming took off 7 bases at V and 5 bases at J, with 15 bases between the two ends. The CDR3 extends over 14 amino acids. The CDR3 loop reads CASIRDTANNEQFF. In nucleotides, the CDR3 is TGTGCCAGCATCCGGGACACGGCGAACAATGAGCAGTTCTTC.

The gene calls are TRBV5-1 and TRBJ2-3, with D maybe TRBD1 (6 bases). This CDR3 has 14 residues. From germline, CDR1 is SGHRS and CDR2 YFSETQ. V gave up 7 bases and J gave up 4 bases, with 16 bases separating them. The DNA of the CDR3 is TGCGCCAGCCAGTCGCAGGGGAGCTCAGATACGCAGTATTTT. Its translation is CASQSQGSSDTQYF.